What follows describes a single T cell receptor beta chain. Its target antigen remains unknown. No base-level quality is on record; no much larger clone is a single base apart. This sample is drawn from a study of blood T cell repertoires in COVID-19 (dated by TCRdb to between 2020 and 2021). For the wider study: Collaborator samples came from the United States, Italy and Spain and covered acute and convalescent phases of COVID-19. The material from the prospective study consisted of cDNA or gDNA derived from T cells, B-cell-depleted T cells, or PBMCs. The dataset comprised deeply sampled blood TCRbeta repertoires from subjects exposed to, actively infected with, or recovered from COVID-19. The repertoires were released in a freely available public database meant as a resource for research on the immune response to SARS-CoV-2. Samples were obtained from the ongoing ImmuneRACE study (first 160 participants) and from 950 to 1,500 subjects provided by 6 global collaborators. A de-identified subject ID, COVID-19 status, age in years and sex were almost always included in the sample metadata. HLA class I and class II types, where available, came from metadata supplied by the sample provider rather than from assay-based typing. Results and caveats for the whole study, not just this receptor: The quantity of clinical and demographic metadata differed by source and by participant and was supplied without curation.

In Seattle, one collaborating source enrolled patients while the infection was active and tracked those patients longitudinally over the course of disease. The collaborating institutions used their own protocols to collect whole blood in K2EDTA tubes. For TCRbeta analysis, collaborators shipped samples as frozen whole blood, isolated PBMCs, or DNA extracted from either of those sample types. The immunoSEQ Assay, a bias-controlled multiplex PCR, was used to amplify TCRbeta CDR3 regions from genomic DNA. For the original study's pipeline: The number of nucleated cells in each sample was estimated from the amplification of reference gene primers within the assay. Sequence reads were collapsed and filtered to measure the absolute abundance of every unique TCRbeta CDR3 rearrangement. For each sample, productive Simpson clonality was calculated as the square root of Simpson's diversity index over productive rearrangements. Not all clones reach the TCRdb copy of this immuneACCESS table, which keeps in-frame sequences only. Checked studies attribute under half of the gap to unresolved V genes and leave the rest unexplained. That table supplies the V and J calls and clone size; D and trimming were determined from the DNA. Present in this sample are approximately 200,000 clones, roughly 94% of which were seen just once. Jointly, the top ten make up 0.6% to 0.9% of the sample.

CDR3 length: 14 amino acids, cysteine to phenylalanine. Solely the CDR3 DNA is kept, with 42 bases framed from the first base. For CDR1 and CDR2, the germline V gene lists SGHRS and YFSETQ. V and J are trimmed by 7 bases and 3 bases, and the gene matches miss 5 bases of the junction. This receptor was obtained from a man under 40 with COVID-19, enrolled during active disease. The sample comprised peripheral blood. This receptor chain uses TRBV5-1 and TRBJ2-3; 10 central bases correspond to TRBD1. Here the CDR3 is given as CASLGQGGTDTQYF. The sequenced DNA: TGCGCCAGCCTTGGACAGGGGGGAACAGATACGCAGTATTTT. Full variable domain (CDR3 extended with the reference TRBV5-1 and TRBJ2-3 proteins): KAGVTQTPRYLIKTRGQQVTLSCSPISGHRSVSWYQQTPGQGLQFLFEYFSETQRNKGNFPGRFSGRQFSNSRSEMNVSTLELGDSALYLCASLGQGGTDTQYFGPGTRLTVL.